This TCR beta chain appears in the sequencing data of a study of cytomegalovirus exposure and HLA in healthy donors. The CDR3 length is 16 residues. Germline lookup yields CDR1 SGHRS and CDR2 YFSETQ. With 3 bases clipped from V and 2 bases from J, the junction kept 3 bases outside the gene matches. Method: immunoSEQ multiplex PCR; TCRdb's copy keeps in-frame clones and lacks some. Of around 80,000 clones listed, about 96% were seen once; the top ten hold approximately 1.3%. This clone has a handful of counts. The genes are TRBV5-1 and TRBJ2-3; 13 bases map to TRBD2. The sequencing sample was made of PBMCs. This sequence originates from a woman aged 18 to 35 in good health and CMV-seronegative. CDR3 protein: CASSSGLAGLTDTQYF. In nucleotides, the CDR3 is TGCGCCAGCAGCTCGGGACTAGCGGGACTCACAGATACGCAGTATTTT.